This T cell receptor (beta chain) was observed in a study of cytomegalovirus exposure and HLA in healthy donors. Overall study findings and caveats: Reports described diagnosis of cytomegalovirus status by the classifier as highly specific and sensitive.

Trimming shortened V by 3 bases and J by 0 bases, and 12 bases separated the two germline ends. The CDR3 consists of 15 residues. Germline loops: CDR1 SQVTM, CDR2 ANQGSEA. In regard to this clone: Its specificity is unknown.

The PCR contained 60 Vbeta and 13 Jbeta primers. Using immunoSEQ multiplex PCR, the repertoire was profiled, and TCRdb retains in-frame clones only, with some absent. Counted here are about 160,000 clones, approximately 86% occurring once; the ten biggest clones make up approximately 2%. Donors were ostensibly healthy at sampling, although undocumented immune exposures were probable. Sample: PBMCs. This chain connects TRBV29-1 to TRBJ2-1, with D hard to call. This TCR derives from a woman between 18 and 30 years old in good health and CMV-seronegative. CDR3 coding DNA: TGCAGCGTTGATGGGCGACCGAGCTCCTACAATGAGCAGTTCTTC. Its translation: CSVDGRPSSYNEQFF.